This TCR beta chain is from a study of beta chain features in type 1 diabetes. General observations from the study: Patients with Type 1 diabetes showed moderately but significantly shorter TCRB CDR3s in all four CD4+ subsets. Here, the possible influence of HLA type (on TCRB rearrangement) remained unresolved.

Based on CD45RO/CCR7/CD25/CD127/CD95/CD27, CD4+ regulatory, stem cell-like memory, naive and central memory cells were sorted. Germline V gene data show CDR1 as LNHDA and CDR2 as SQIVND (reference sequence). V shed 6 bases and J 4 bases; nucleotides not matched to a gene: 4. The CDR3 is made up of 13 amino acids. A remark on this clone: As yet, its antigen is unknown.

Since all of the isolated RNA was reverse transcribed, expressed TCRB transcripts were what got sequenced. Assay used: immunoSEQ multiplex PCR; TCRdb lists only in-frame clones, some missing. The sample contains over 90,000 clones, 25% to 35% of which appear only once. Sequenced material: central memory CD4+ T cells from blood. This sequence joins TRBV19 and TRBJ2-7; 9 positions match TRBD1. The sequence was collected from a woman aged 18-29 years with type 1 diabetes. This CDR3 reads CASSRDRAYEQYF. CDR3 sequence (DNA): TGTGCCAGTAGCCGGGACAGGGCGTACGAGCAGTACTTC. The full variable domain, rest sourced from reference TRBV19 and TRBJ2-7, is DGGITQSPKYLFRKEGQNVTLSCEQNLNHDAMYWYRQDPGQGLRLIYYSQIVNDFQKGDIAEGYSVSREKKESFPLTVTSAQKNPTAFYLCASSRDRAYEQYFGPGTRLTVT.